This entry lists 3 T cell receptor beta chains sequenced from one sample in a study of PD-1 blockade in classical Hodgkin lymphoma. The method was immunoSEQ multiplex PCR; TCRdb's version includes in-frame clones alone and lacks a portion of them. This sample has tens of thousands of clones, with 90% found just once. Regarding time point: cycle 4 day 1 (C4D1), after less than seven weeks of nivolumab. All patients relapsed after autologous stem cell transplantation, and brentuximab vedotin exposure varied. Here the sequenced sample was peripheral blood mononuclear cells (PBMCs), taken before the fourth cycle of nivolumab. The origin of the receptors is a human donor with classical Hodgkin lymphoma.

The chain carries TRBV9 and TRBJ2-7; TRBD1 might be the D (5 bases). The CDR3 runs 14 residues. Germline CDR1 SGDLS, CDR2 YYNGEE. V dropped 3 bases and J dropped 2 bases, with 12 bases sitting between them. The CDR3 sequence: CASSGPGLPYEQYF. CDR3 sequence (DNA): TGTGCCAGCAGCGGACCAGGGTTGCCCTACGAGCAGTACTTC.

The chain uses TRBV4-1 and TRBJ1-5, with D maybe TRBD1 (5 bases). Trimming stripped 3 bases from V and 4 bases from J, with 19 bases between. This CDR3 spans 17 amino acids. The germline gives CDR1 MGHRA, CDR2 YSYEKL. In DNA, the CDR3 is TGCGCCAGCAGCCACCCCGGGGGGAGGATTGAAAATCAGCCCCAGCATTTT. It codes for CASSHPGGRIENQPQHF.

V usage is TRBV5-1 and J usage is TRBJ2-1; 8 bases line up with TRBD1. Germline values: CDR1 SGHRS, CDR2 YFSETQ. This CDR3 comprises 16 residues. V dropped 2 bases and J dropped 8; count of bases not matched to a gene: 12. CDR3 loop: CASSLGAGTGLDEQFF. CDR3 in DNA: TGCGCCAGCAGCTTAGGAGCCGGGACAGGCTTGGATGAGCAGTTCTTC.